A selection of T cell receptor beta chains follows, all from one sample in a study of early T cells in non-severe SARS-CoV-2 infection. TCRdb reanalysed the 5' RACE reads using MiXCR and keeps one entry per CDR3 protein. The sample comprises around 64,000 distinct CDR3 sequences, about an eighth of which are singletons, and 5% to 7.5% rests with the top ten. The sample comprised whole blood. The source is an adult who was a healthcare worker with PCR-confirmed SARS-CoV-2 infection or an uninfected control (not recorded which). Each CDR3 is given with its conserved first and last residue. D genes are given only for firm matches. Clone size, where shown, is once, few, many, or a class for clones that have expanded.

V gene: TRBV4-1
CDR3 length: 15
D gene: NA
clone size: few
J gene: TRBJ2-5
CDR3 protein: CASSQDGPGQETQYF
CDR3 DNA: TGCGCCAGCAGCCAAGACGGTCCAGGCCAAGAGACCCAGTACTTC

V gene: TRBV18
CDR3 length: 14
D gene: NA
clone size: many
J gene: TRBJ1-1
CDR3 protein: CASSLRASNTEAFF
CDR3 DNA: TGTGCCAGCTCACTTAGGGCATCGAACACTGAAGCTTTCTTT

V gene: TRBV5-1
CDR3 length: 16
D gene: NA
clone size: many
J gene: TRBJ1-6
CDR3 protein: CASSWTGTSRDSPLHF
CDR3 DNA: TGCGCCAGCAGCTGGACGGGGACCTCGCGGGATTCACCCCTCCACTTT

V gene: TRBV5-1
CDR3 length: 14
D gene: TRBD1
clone size: many
J gene: TRBJ1-3
CDR3 protein: CASSPGTGGNTIYF
CDR3 DNA: TGCGCCAGCAGCCCTGGGACAGGGGGAAACACCATATATTTT

V gene: TRBV4-1
CDR3 length: 17
D gene: NA
clone size: NA
J gene: TRBJ1-5
CDR3 protein: CASSQGNRAASNQPQHF
CDR3 DNA: TGCGCCAGCAGCCAAGGGAACAGGGCGGCAAGCAATCAGCCCCAGCATTTT

V gene: TRBV7-8
CDR3 length: 16
D gene: TRBD2
clone size: few
J gene: TRBJ2-1
CDR3 protein: CASSLARLAGGNEQFF
CDR3 DNA: TGTGCCAGCAGCTTAGCCCGACTAGCGGGGGGGAATGAGCAGTTCTTC

V gene: TRBV5-1
CDR3 length: 15
D gene: NA
clone size: NA
J gene: TRBJ2-3
CDR3 protein: CASEPIQGKSDTQYF
CDR3 DNA: TGCGCCAGCGAGCCGATCCAGGGGAAGTCAGATACGCAGTATTTT

V gene: TRBV6-6
CDR3 length: 11
D gene: NA
clone size: few
J gene: TRBJ2-5
CDR3 protein: CASSPGGTQYF
CDR3 DNA: TGTGCCAGCAGTCCCGGGGGGACCCAGTACTTC

V gene: TRBV5-1
CDR3 length: 14
D gene: NA
clone size: NA
J gene: TRBJ2-7
CDR3 protein: CASSLDGGSYEQYF
CDR3 DNA: TGCGCCAGCAGCTTGGATGGGGGATCCTACGAGCAGTACTTC

V gene: TRBV7-9
CDR3 length: 13
D gene: NA
clone size: NA
J gene: TRBJ1-1
CDR3 protein: CASSLAGTGEAFF
CDR3 DNA: TGTGCCAGCAGCTTAGCAGGGACCGGCGAAGCTTTCTTT

V gene: TRBV5-1
CDR3 length: 15
D gene: NA
clone size: NA
J gene: TRBJ1-1
CDR3 protein: CASSPIRGSDTEAFF
CDR3 DNA: TGCGCCAGCAGCCCGATCAGGGGCAGCGACACTGAAGCTTTCTTT

V gene: TRBV12-5
CDR3 length: 14
D gene: NA
clone size: NA
J gene: TRBJ1-1
CDR3 protein: CASGLLGKSVEAFF
CDR3 DNA: TGTGCTAGTGGTTTACTGGGAAAATCTGTTGAAGCTTTCTTT

V gene: TRBV6-1
CDR3 length: 16
D gene: NA
clone size: many
J gene: TRBJ1-3
CDR3 protein: CASSSDRIAPRNTIYF
CDR3 DNA: TGTGCCAGCAGTTCCGACAGGATCGCCCCGAGAAACACCATATATTTT

V gene: TRBV30
CDR3 length: 12
D gene: NA
clone size: few
J gene: TRBJ2-7
CDR3 protein: CAWNQGTYEQYF
CDR3 DNA: TGTGCCTGGAACCAGGGGACCTACGAGCAGTACTTC

V gene: TRBV7-2
CDR3 length: 13
D gene: NA
clone size: many
J gene: TRBJ2-5
CDR3 protein: CASSPRRSETQYF
CDR3 DNA: TGTGCCAGCAGCCCCCGAAGGTCAGAGACCCAGTACTTC

V gene: TRBV5-4
CDR3 length: 13
D gene: NA
clone size: few
J gene: TRBJ2-5
CDR3 protein: CASSLPQEETQYF
CDR3 DNA: TGTGCCAGCAGCTTGCCCCAAGAAGAGACCCAGTACTTC

V gene: TRBV5-1
CDR3 length: 15
D gene: NA
clone size: NA
J gene: TRBJ2-3
CDR3 protein: CASSLSTGYADTQYF
CDR3 DNA: TGCGCCAGCAGCTTGAGTACAGGTTACGCAGATACGCAGTATTTT